The clone carrying this TCR beta chain was recorded at least ten times. What it recognizes is unknown. This CDR3 has 15 amino acids. CDR1 and CDR2 (germline): DFQATT, SNEGSKA (reference sequence). The V gene lost 0 bases and the J gene lost 2 bases, with 12 bases spanning the gap. The investigators amplified TCR beta CDR3 regions from RNA transcripts. A first-round RT-PCR of the TCR CDR3 used the HTBI primer set. From the multiplex PCR reads, TCRdb called clonotypes with MiXCR, one entry per CDR3 protein. The data hold some 740,000 distinct CDR3 sequences, with 12% to 15% observed a single time. In patients aged 18 to 65, hyperthyroidism was newly diagnosed, with duration under 2 months. Exclusion of a patient resulted from uncontrolled infection, other autoimmune disease, pregnancy or lactation. Diagnosis relied on clinical symptoms, serum thyroxine and TRAb, thyroid ultrasound and orbital computed tomography.

These data originate in a study of T cells in Graves' hyperthyroidism and ophthalmopathy. Overall study results and limits: Stable hyperthyroidism and ophthalmopathy were separated using 13 V-J signatures.

The receptor was isolated from a young woman with Graves' hyperthyroidism. The sample taken for sequencing was blood. The chain is built from TRBV20-1 and TRBJ2-3; tentative D call: TRBD2 (6 bases). The CDR3 loop reads CSARDRGVPTDTQYF. CDR3 DNA: TGCAGTGCTAGAGATCGCGGGGTTCCCACAGATACGCAGTATTTT.